What follows are 29 T cell receptor beta chains derived from one specimen sequenced in a study of T cell responses to AZD1222 COVID-19 vaccine. The method was immunoSEQ multiplex PCR; TCRdb's version includes in-frame clones alone and lacks a portion of them. The data contain 100,000 to 150,000 clones, 84% of them seen just once; the ten biggest clones take up approximately 26%. The sequencing used peripheral blood, collected 28 days after the second AZD1222 dose. These receptors were taken from an adult who received the AZD1222 COVID-19 vaccine.

The chain couples TRBV29-1 to TRBJ2-5; 7 positions match TRBD2. There are 13 residues in the CDR3. V gave up 3 bases and J gave up 5 bases; unmatched junction bases: 6. The V gene's germline CDR1 is SQVTM and CDR2 ANQGSEA. The CDR3 bases are TGCAGCGTTGACGCTACTAGCGACGAGACCCAGTACTTC. This gives the protein CSVDATSDETQYF.

The CDR3 sequence: CASSQKGQGATGNTIYF. The CDR3, as DNA: TGTGCCAGCAGCCAAAAGGGGCAGGGGGCTACTGGAAACACCATATATTTT. The chain carries TRBV3-1 (or the pseudogene TRBV3-2) and TRBJ1-3, with TRBD1 identical over 8 bases. Germline lookup yields CDR1 LGHDT and CDR2 YNNKEL (reference sequence). The CDR3 has 17 amino acids. The junction had 8 bases not matched to a gene; V was cut back by 2 bases and J by 2 bases.

J is TRBJ2-7 and V is TRBV7-9, with D possibly being TRBD2 (6 bases). The length of the CDR3 is 14 residues. The germline CDR1 and CDR2 sequences are SEHNR and FQNEAQ (reference sequence). The ends were cut back, 8 bases at V and 0 bases at J, with 14 bases in the middle. The CDR3: CASGGRLSSYEQYF. CDR3 bases: TGTGCCAGCGGGGGGAGGCTTAGCTCCTACGAGCAGTACTTC.

This chain links TRBV6-6 with TRBJ2-7; a weak D match, TRBD2 (6 bases). V was shortened by 7 bases and J by 0 bases, with 10 bases between the two germline ends. This CDR3 has 13 residues. From germline, CDR1 is MNHNY and CDR2 SVGAGI (reference sequence). CDR3 amino acids: CASTEGGSYEQYF. CDR3 DNA: TGTGCCAGCACGGAGGGCGGCTCCTACGAGCAGTACTTC.

CDR3: CASSLGAAGIHEQYF. The CDR3 bases are TGTGCCAGCAGCTTAGGGGCGGCAGGGATCCACGAGCAGTACTTC. This chain uses TRBV11-3 with TRBJ2-7, with D perhaps TRBD1 (5 bases). Between the trimmed V and J ends, which lost 1 base and 5 bases, there was a span of 15 bases. This CDR3 has 15 residues. In germline, CDR1 is SGHNT, CDR2 YENEEA. Combining the CDR3 with reference TRBV11-3 and TRBJ2-7 gives the whole variable domain EAGVVQSPRYKIIEKKQPVAFWCNPISGHNTLYWYLQNLGQGPELLIRYENEEAVDDSQLPKDRFSAERLKGVDSTLKIQPAELGDSAVYLCASSLGAAGIHEQYFGPGTRLTVT.

The CDR3 protein is CSVTGTGGRTGELFF. CDR3 nucleotides: TGCAGCGTTACCGGGACAGGGGGGCGAACCGGGGAGCTGTTTTTT. This chain joins TRBV29-1 and TRBJ2-2, with TRBD1 identical over 11 bases. The junction had 7 bases not matched to a gene; V was cut back by 5 bases and J by 5 bases. The CDR3 covers 15 residues. Germline V gene sequence: CDR1 SQVTM, CDR2 ANQGSEA.

V and J are TRBV15 and TRBJ2-7; D may be TRBD1 or TRBD2 (5 bases each). V was pared by 2 bases and J by 3 bases, with 14 bases between. Germline lookup yields CDR1 LNHNV and CDR2 YYDKDF (reference sequence). This CDR3 contains 15 residues. In nucleotides, the CDR3 is TGTGCCACCAGCAGATCTTTCGGGACCAGCTACGAGCAGTACTTC. Amino acid sequence: CATSRSFGTSYEQYF.

This rearrangement joins TRBV7-2 to TRBJ1-4; 7 bases map to TRBD1. Per germline, CDR1 SGHTA and CDR2 FQGNSA. CDR3 length: 14 amino acids. Trimming took 7 bases from V and 8 from J; bases not matched to a gene: 10. CDR3 loop: CASTRGLGEEKLFF. The CDR3 nucleotides read TGTGCCAGCACGAGGGGGCTAGGAGAAGAAAAACTGTTTTTT.

The rearrangement links TRBV6-2 or TRBV6-3 to TRBJ1-5, with a tentative D call TRBD1 (5 bases). V lost 9 bases and J lost 2, with 17 bases in between. Germline CDR1 MNHEY, CDR2 SVGEGT. The CDR3 sequence is 15 residues long. In DNA, the CDR3 is TGTGCCAGTACCCCTCGGGGCGCCGGCAATCAGCCCCAGCATTTT. Amino acid sequence: CASTPRGAGNQPQHF.

This clone was detected only a few times. The J gene is TRBJ2-2, the V gene TRBV5-5, with D hard to call. This CDR3 contains 12 residues. Trimming cost V 2 bases and J 4 bases, with 3 bases left between them. CDR1 and CDR2 (germline): SGHKS, YYEKEE (reference sequence). Here the CDR3 DNA reads TGTGCCAGCAGCTTCGTCACCGGGGAGCTGTTTTTT. It encodes CASSFVTGELFF.

The chain recombines TRBV7-9 with TRBJ1-6, with D perhaps TRBD1 (6 bases). Deletions cut 2 bases from V and 6 bases from J, with 8 bases between. This CDR3 has 14 residues. Germline loops: CDR1 SEHNR, CDR2 FQNEAQ (reference sequence). CDR3 in DNA: TGTGCCAGCAGCTTACCCAGGGGTAATTCACCCCTCCACTTT. Protein sequence: CASSLPRGNSPLHF. The full variable domain, with the rest looked up from reference TRBV7-9 and TRBJ1-6, is DTGVSQNPRHKITKRGQNVTFRCDPISEHNRLYWYRQTLGQGPEFLTYFQNEAQLEKSRLLSDRFSAERPKGSFSTLEIQRTEQGDSAMYLCASSLPRGNSPLHFGNGTRLTVT.

This clone was detected a few times. The rearrangement links TRBV10-2 to TRBJ1-2; no clear D. CDR1 is WSHSY and CDR2 is SAAADI in the germline V gene. This CDR3 is 13 amino acids long. V lost 10 bases and J 8 bases, leaving 20 bases between the germline ends. CDR3 amino acids: CATTHPQEVGYTF. The CDR3 DNA reads TGCGCCACTACACACCCTCAGGAGGTGGGCTACACCTTC.

This clone was observed once. The chain recombines TRBV10-3 with TRBJ2-5; possibly TRBD2 for D (5 bases). The V end was cut by 10 bases, the J end by 4 bases, with 10 bases between. The CDR3 is 11 residues long. CDR1 is ENHRY, CDR2 SYGVKD, per germline. For the CDR3, the DNA is TGTGCCACCGGACTTGGAGAGACCCAGTACTTC. Translating gives CATGLGETQYF.

About this clone itself: One end of the junction fails to match germline, which may point to a read error. The chain is built from TRBV7-9 and TRBJ2-5; 7 nucleotides match TRBD2. This CDR3 region has 15 residues. CDR1 and CDR2 from the germline V gene are SEHNR and FQNEAQ (reference sequence). The CDR3, as DNA: TGTGCCAGCAGCCTAGCAGGGAGGGGTCTCGAGACCCAGTACTTC. It specifies CASSLAGRGLETQYF.

The genes are TRBV2 and TRBJ1-1, with D possibly being TRBD1 (5 bases). The CDR3 consists of 13 residues. Trimming left V 3 bases short and J 7 bases short, with 12 bases between. In germline, CDR1 is SNHLY, CDR2 FYNNEI. CDR3 protein: CASSDRGEDEAFF. CDR3 coding DNA: TGTGCCAGCAGTGACCGGGGCGAGGATGAAGCTTTCTTT.

The chain has TRBV4-1 and TRBJ2-5; tentative D call: TRBD1 (5 bases). CDR1 and CDR2 (germline): MGHRA, YSYEKL. There are 19 residues in the CDR3. V shed 4 bases and J shed 5 bases, with 29 bases lying between them. CDR3 DNA: TGCGCCAGCAGCCCTAGAATCCCGGGTGGGTGGAGTTCAGGGGAGACCCAGTACTTC. It encodes CASSPRIPGGWSSGETQYF.

V is TRBV9 and J is TRBJ2-1; D is uncertain. Trimming shortened V by 0 bases and J by 5 bases, and 9 bases separated the two germline ends. This CDR3 is built from 14 residues. The germline gives CDR1 SGDLS, CDR2 YYNGEE. The CDR3 coding sequence is TGTGCCAGCAGCGTAGCTGAAAGGAACAATGAGCAGTTCTTC. Protein product: CASSVAERNNEQFF.

The CDR3 coding sequence is TGTGCCAGCAGGTCTACCTGGCTAGCGGGGGGGCCCTACAATGAGCAGTTCTTC. Its translation is CASRSTWLAGGPYNEQFF. The V gene is TRBV5-6, the J gene TRBJ2-1, with TRBD2 matching over 12 bases. The CDR3 sequence is 18 residues long. Per the germline V gene, CDR1 is SGHDT and CDR2 is YYEEEE. V was clipped by 5 bases and J by 2 bases; unmatched bases: 11.

This chain links TRBV7-9 with TRBJ1-1; weak D call: TRBD1 (5 bases). Germline assignment: CDR1 SEHNR and CDR2 FQNEAQ (reference sequence). The CDR3 runs 14 residues. V was shortened by 3 bases and J by 5 bases, with 13 bases between the two germline ends. The CDR3 region has the DNA TGTGCCAGCAGCTTTACAGATTGGGGGACTGAAGCTTTCTTT. It encodes CASSFTDWGTEAFF.

The chain carries TRBV7-2 and TRBJ1-4; the D gene is possibly TRBD1 (6 bases). Germline-derived CDR1 and CDR2 are SGHTA and FQGNSA. CDR3 length: 15 residues. V was trimmed by 6 bases and J by 3 bases, leaving 14 bases between them. The CDR3 is CASRAGGLSNEKLFF. CDR3 coding DNA: TGTGCCAGCAGGGCGGGGGGCCTTTCTAATGAAAAACTGTTTTTT.

The chain is built from TRBV12-3 or TRBV12-4 and TRBJ2-7; D unclear. This CDR3 region has 12 residues. V was pared by 4 bases and J by 9 bases, with 13 bases between. This CDR3 reads CASSSPPVGQYF. For the CDR3, the DNA is TGTGCCAGCAGTTCGCCTCCAGTGGGGCAGTACTTC.

This chain uses TRBV10-2 with TRBJ2-5; 12 bases map to TRBD2. The CDR3 sequence is 16 residues long. The germline gives CDR1 WSHSY, CDR2 SAAADI. The ends lost 6 bases at V and 3 bases at J; junction bases unmatched: 8. DNA of the CDR3: TGCGCCAGCAGGCTGACTAGCGGGGGTTGGGAAGAGACCCAGTACTTC. It yields the protein CASRLTSGGWEETQYF.

J is TRBJ1-4 and V is TRBV9; 8 bases are a match to TRBD1. Germline values: CDR1 SGDLS, CDR2 YYNGEE. This CDR3 is built from 16 residues. J gave up 8 bases and V 0 bases, and 9 bases lay outside the gene matches. The CDR3: CASSVGVRGQGEKLFF. CDR3 coding DNA: TGTGCCAGCAGCGTAGGGGTCAGGGGGCAAGGAGAAAAACTGTTTTTT.

The rearrangement joins TRBV5-4 to TRBJ2-1; 13 nucleotides line up with TRBD2. The CDR3 consists of 16 residues. Unmatched junction bases numbered 5, after V lost 1 base and J lost 7 bases. CDR1 is SGHNT and CDR2 is YYREEE in the germline V gene (reference sequence). This CDR3 reads CASSLTSGGARNEQFF. In DNA, the CDR3 is TGTGCCAGCAGCTTGACTAGCGGGGGGGCGAGAAATGAGCAGTTCTTC.

The chain is built from TRBV21-1 and TRBJ2-1; no DNA check was done on the table's D call, TRBD2. TRBV21-1 is described as a pseudogene. The CDR3 runs 20 residues. CDR3 protein: CASSKWASVASGREYNEQFF. Written as DNA, the CDR3 is TGTGCCAGCAGCAAATGGGCCTCAGTAGCTAGCGGGCGTGAATACAATGAGCAGTTCTTC.

The rearrangement links TRBV3-1 (or the pseudogene TRBV3-2) to TRBJ2-3; D assignment may be TRBD1 or TRBD2 (5 bases each). CDR3 length equals 13 residues. V gave up 2 bases and J gave up 4 bases, with 7 bases separating them. CDR1 LGHDT and CDR2 YNNKEL come from the germline V gene (reference sequence). The CDR3 DNA reads as TGTGCCAGCAGCCAACGGGACGCAGATACGCAGTATTTT. Translated: CASSQRDADTQYF.

This chain connects TRBV20-1 to TRBJ2-7; 9 nucleotides line up with TRBD2. Per the germline V gene, CDR1 is DFQATT and CDR2 is SNEGSKA (reference sequence). V trimming: 3 bases; J trimming: 4 bases; junction bases outside the gene matches: 7. This CDR3 is 14 amino acids long. CDR3 DNA sequence: TGCAGTGCTAGTGACGGCGGGGGGGTTTACGAGCAGTACTTC. As protein: CSASDGGGVYEQYF.

This clone has just one count. At one end the junction does not follow the germline gene, possibly because of a read error. The J gene is TRBJ2-5, the V gene TRBV7-7, with a possible D match to TRBD2 (5 bases). This CDR3 is 13 amino acids long. CDR1 SSHAT and CDR2 FNYEAQ come from the germline V gene (reference sequence). The CDR3: CASSSGGLETQYF. The DNA of the CDR3 is TGTGCTAGCAGCTCCGGAGGTTTAGAGACCCAGTACTTC. The whole variable domain, filled in from reference TRBV7-7 and TRBJ2-5, reads GAGVSQSPRYKVTKRGQDVTLRCDPISSHATLYWYQQALGQGPEFLTYFNYEAQPDKSGLPSDRFSAERPEGSISTLTIQRTEQRDSAMYRCASSSGGLETQYFGPGTRLLVL.

V gene TRBV6-5 combines with J gene TRBJ2-7, with a tentative D call TRBD2 (6 bases). The V end lost 2 bases, the J end lost 10 bases, and 15 bases lay between the germline ends. The CDR3 has 13 residues. Germline CDR1 and CDR2: MNHEY and SVGAGI. The CDR3 protein is CASSYTKAGLQYF. The CDR3 region has the DNA TGTGCCAGCAGTTACACCAAGGCAGGACTACAGTACTTC.